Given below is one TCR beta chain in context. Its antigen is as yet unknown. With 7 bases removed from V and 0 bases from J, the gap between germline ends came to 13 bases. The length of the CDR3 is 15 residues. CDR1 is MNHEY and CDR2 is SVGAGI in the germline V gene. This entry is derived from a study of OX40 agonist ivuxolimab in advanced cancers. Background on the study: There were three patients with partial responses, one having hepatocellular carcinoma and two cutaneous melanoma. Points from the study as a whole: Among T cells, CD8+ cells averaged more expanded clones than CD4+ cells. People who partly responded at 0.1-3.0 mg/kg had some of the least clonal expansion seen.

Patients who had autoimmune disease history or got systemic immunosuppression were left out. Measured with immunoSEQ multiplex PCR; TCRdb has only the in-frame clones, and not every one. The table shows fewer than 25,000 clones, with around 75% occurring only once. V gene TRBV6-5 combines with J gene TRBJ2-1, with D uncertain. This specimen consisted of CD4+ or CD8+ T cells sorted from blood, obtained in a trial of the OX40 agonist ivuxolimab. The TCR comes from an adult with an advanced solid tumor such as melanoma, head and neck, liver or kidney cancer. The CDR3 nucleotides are TGTGCCAGCACTCCCTCCGGTTCCTCCTACAATGAGCAGTTCTTC. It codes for CASTPSGSSYNEQFF.